This TCR beta chain was observed in a study of cytomegalovirus exposure and HLA in healthy donors. The PCR contained 60 Vbeta and 13 Jbeta primers. Under the authors' procedure: It was a later analysis that counted about 80 million unique TCR beta chains, of which some 10 million were shared. Measured with immunoSEQ multiplex PCR; TCRdb has only the in-frame clones, and not every one. V, J and clone size derive from that table, while D and trimming were established from the DNA sequence. The sample has 95,000 to 150,000 clones, approximately 80% seen once. The CDR3 consists of 15 residues. V dropped 4 bases and J dropped 1 base, with 14 bases sitting between them. Germline values: CDR1 SGHNT, CDR2 YYREEE (reference sequence).

This chain joins TRBV5-4 and TRBJ2-5; D remains unclear. Sequencing was performed on PBMCs. This clonotype was sampled from a man aged 50-59 years in good health and CMV-seronegative. The CDR3 bases are TGTGCCAGCAGCCGATTTTCGGTAGTCCAAGAGACCCAGTACTTC. It is translated as CASSRFSVVQETQYF.